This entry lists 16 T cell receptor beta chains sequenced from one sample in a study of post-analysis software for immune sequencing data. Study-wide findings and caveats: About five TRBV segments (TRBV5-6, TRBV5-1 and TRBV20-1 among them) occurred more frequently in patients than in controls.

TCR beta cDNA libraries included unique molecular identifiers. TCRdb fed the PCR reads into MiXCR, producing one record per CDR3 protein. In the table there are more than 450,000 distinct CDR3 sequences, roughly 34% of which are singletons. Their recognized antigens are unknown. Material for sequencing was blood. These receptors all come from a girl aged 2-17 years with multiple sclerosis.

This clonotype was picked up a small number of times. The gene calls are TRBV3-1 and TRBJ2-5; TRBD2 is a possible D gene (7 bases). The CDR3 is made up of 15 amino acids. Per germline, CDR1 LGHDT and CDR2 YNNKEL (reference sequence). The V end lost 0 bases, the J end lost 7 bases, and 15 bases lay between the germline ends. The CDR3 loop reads CASSQDSGGGGTQYF. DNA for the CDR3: TGTGCCAGCAGCCAAGATTCTGGGGGAGGGGGGACCCAGTACTTC.

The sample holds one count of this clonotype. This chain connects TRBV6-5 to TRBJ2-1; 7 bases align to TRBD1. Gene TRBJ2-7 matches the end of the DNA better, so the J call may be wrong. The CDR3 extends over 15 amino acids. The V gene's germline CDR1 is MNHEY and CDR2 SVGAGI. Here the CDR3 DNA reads TGTGCCAGCAGTTCTGGGACAGCCCTCTACAATGAGCAGTACTTC. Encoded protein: CASSSGTALYNEQYF.

Here the CDR3 DNA reads TGCAGTGCTCTCGACCGACTGGCGGCCTACGAGCAGTACTTC. Protein: CSALDRLAAYEQYF. The chain carries TRBV20-1 and TRBJ2-7; D gene uncertain. Germline CDR1 reads DFQATT; CDR2 reads SNEGSKA (reference sequence). CDR3 size: 14 residues. V was cut by 5 bases and J by 2 bases, with 16 bases left in between.

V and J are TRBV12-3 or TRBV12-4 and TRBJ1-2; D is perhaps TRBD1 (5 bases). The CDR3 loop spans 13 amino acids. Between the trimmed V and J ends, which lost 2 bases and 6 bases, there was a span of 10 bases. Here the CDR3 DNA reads TGTGCCAGCAGTTTATCCGGGGGTGATGGCTACACCTTC. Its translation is CASSLSGGDGYTF.

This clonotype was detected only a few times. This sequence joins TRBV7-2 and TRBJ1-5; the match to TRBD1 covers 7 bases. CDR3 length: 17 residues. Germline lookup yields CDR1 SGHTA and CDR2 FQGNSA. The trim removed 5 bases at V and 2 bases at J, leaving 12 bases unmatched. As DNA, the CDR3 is TGTGCCAGCAGCCTCCAGTGGCGACAGGGTGGCAATCAGCCCCAGCATTTT. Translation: CASSLQWRQGGNQPQHF.

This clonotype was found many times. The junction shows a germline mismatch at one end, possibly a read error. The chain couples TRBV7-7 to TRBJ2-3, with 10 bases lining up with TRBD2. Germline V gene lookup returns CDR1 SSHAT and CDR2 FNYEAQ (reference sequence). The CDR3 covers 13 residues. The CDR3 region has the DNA TGTGCTAGCAGTTATACTAGCGGGAATACGCAGTATTTT. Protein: CASSYTSGNTQYF. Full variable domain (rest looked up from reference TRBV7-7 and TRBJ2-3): GAGVSQSPRYKVTKRGQDVTLRCDPISSHATLYWYQQALGQGPEFLTYFNYEAQPDKSGLPSDRFSAERPEGSISTLTIQRTEQRDSAMYRCASSYTSGNTQYFGPGTRLTVL.

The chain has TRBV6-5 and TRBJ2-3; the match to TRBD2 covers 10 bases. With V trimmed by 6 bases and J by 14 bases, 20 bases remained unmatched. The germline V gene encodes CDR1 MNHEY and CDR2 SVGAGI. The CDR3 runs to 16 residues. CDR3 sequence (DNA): TGTGCCAGCAGCCGAGATAGCGGGGGGCCTTTGGATACGTGGTATTTT. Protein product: CASSRDSGGPLDTWYF.

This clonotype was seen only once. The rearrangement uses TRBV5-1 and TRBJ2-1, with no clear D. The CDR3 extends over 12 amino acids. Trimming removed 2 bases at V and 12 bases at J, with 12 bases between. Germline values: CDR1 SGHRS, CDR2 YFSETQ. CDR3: CASSFTRYRQFF. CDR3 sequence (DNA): TGCGCCAGCAGCTTCACCAGGTATAGGCAGTTCTTC.

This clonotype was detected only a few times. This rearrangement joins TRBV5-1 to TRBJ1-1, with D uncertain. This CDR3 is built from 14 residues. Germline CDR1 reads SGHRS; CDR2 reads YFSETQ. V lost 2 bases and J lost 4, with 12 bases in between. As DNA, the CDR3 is TGCGCCAGCAGCTTCGGGGTAGAGGGCACTGAAGCTTTCTTT. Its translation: CASSFGVEGTEAFF.

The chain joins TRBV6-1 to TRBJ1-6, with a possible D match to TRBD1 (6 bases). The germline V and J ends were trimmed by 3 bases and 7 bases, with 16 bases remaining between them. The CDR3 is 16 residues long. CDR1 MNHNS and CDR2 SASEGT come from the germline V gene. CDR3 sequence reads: CASSDAGVAWNSPLHF. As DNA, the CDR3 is TGTGCCAGCAGTGACGCAGGGGTCGCGTGGAATTCACCCCTCCACTTT.

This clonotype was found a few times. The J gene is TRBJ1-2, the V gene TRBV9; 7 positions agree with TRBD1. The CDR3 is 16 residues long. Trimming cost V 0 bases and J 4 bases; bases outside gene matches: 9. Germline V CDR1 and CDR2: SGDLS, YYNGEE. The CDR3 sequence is CASSVVPDRAFYGYTF. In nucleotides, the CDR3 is TGTGCCAGCAGCGTAGTCCCAGACAGGGCCTTCTATGGCTACACCTTC.

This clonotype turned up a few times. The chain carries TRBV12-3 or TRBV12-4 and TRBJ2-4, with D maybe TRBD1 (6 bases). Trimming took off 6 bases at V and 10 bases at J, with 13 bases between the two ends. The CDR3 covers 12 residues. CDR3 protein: CASSPVGAIQYF. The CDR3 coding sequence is TGTGCCAGCAGCCCCGTGGGGGCAATTCAGTACTTC.

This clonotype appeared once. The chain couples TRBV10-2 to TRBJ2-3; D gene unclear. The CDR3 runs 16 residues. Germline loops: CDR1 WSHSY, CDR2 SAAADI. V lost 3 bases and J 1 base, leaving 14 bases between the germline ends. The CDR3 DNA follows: TGCGCCAGCAGTGAAGTGGGTAGTCCTGGCACAGATACGCAGTATTTT. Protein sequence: CASSEVGSPGTDTQYF.

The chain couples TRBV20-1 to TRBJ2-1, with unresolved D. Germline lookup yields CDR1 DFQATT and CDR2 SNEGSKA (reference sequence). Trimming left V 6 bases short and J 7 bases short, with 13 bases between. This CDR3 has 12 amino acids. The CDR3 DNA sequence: TGCAGTGCCCGGCCCGGGCCGAATGAGCAGTTCTTC. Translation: CSARPGPNEQFF.

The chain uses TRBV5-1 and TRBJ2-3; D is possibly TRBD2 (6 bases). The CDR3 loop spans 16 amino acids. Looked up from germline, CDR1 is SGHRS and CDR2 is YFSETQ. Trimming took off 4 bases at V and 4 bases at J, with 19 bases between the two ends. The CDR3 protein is CASSRALGGDSDTQYF. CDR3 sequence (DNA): TGCGCCAGCAGCCGGGCATTGGGCGGGGACTCAGATACGCAGTATTTT.

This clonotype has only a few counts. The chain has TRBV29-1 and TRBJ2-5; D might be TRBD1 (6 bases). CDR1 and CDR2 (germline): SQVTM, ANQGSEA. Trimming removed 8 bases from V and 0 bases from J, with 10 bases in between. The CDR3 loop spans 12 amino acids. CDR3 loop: CSLSGDQETQYF. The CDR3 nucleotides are TGCAGCCTCTCAGGGGACCAAGAGACCCAGTACTTC. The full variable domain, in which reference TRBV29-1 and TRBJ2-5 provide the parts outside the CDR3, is SAVISQKPSRDICQRGTSLTIQCQVDSQVTMMFWYRQQPGQSLTLIATANQGSEATYESGFVIDKFPISRPNLTFSTLTVSNMSPEDSSIYLCSLSGDQETQYFGPGTRLLVL.